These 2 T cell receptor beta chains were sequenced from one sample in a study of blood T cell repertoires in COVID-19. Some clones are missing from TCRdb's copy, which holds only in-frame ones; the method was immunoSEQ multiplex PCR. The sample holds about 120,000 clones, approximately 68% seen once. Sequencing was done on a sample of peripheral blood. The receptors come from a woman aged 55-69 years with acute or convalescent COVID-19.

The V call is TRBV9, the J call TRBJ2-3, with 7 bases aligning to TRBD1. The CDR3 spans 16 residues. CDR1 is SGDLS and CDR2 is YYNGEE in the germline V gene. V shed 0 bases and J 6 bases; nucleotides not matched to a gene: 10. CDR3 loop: CASSVVVTGPSDTQYF. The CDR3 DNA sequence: TGTGCCAGCAGCGTAGTTGTGACAGGGCCTTCGGATACGCAGTATTTT. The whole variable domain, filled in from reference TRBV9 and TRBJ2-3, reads DSGVTQTPKHLITATGQRVTLRCSPRSGDLSVYWYQQSLDQGLQFLIQYYNGEERAKGNILERFSAQQFPDLHSELNLSSLELGDSALYFCASSVVVTGPSDTQYFGPGTRLTVL.

The CDR3 reads CASSLQGRDTEAFF. Here the CDR3 DNA reads TGCGCCAGCAGCTTACAGGGAAGGGACACTGAAGCTTTCTTT. The chain joins TRBV4-3 to TRBJ1-1; D is possibly TRBD1 (6 bases). CDR1 and CDR2 (germline): LGHNA, YSLEER. The germline V and J ends were trimmed by 5 bases and 3 bases, with 13 bases remaining between them. The CDR3 totals 14 residues.